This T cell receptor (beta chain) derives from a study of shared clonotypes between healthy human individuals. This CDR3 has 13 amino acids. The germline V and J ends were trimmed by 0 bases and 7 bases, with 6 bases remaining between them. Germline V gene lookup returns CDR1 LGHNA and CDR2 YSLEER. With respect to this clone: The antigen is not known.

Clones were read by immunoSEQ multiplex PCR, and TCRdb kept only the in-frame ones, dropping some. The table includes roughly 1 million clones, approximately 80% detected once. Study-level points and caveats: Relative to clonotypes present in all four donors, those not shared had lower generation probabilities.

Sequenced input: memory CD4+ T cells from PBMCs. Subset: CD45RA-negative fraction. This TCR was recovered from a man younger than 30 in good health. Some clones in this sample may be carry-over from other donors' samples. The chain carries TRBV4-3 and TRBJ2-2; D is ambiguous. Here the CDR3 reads CASSQESVGELFF. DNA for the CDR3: TGCGCCAGCAGCCAAGAATCGGTCGGGGAGCTGTTTTTT.